These 20 T cell receptor beta chains originate from one sample sequenced in a study of CD8 T cells in ankylosing spondylitis. Overall study results and limits: The study identified a TCR beta motif of eight highly homologous variants that appeared characteristic of ankylosing spondylitis blood.

In TCRdb, the 5' RACE reads were re-called with MiXCR into one record per CDR3 protein. In the table there are hundreds of thousands of distinct CDR3 sequences, roughly 12% of which are singletons. These receptors' targets are unknown. Sequenced: blood, either unsorted or a sorted T cell fraction (not recorded which). These TCRs come from a male donor with ankylosing spondylitis.

This clonotype was recorded at least ten times. The chain has TRBV12-3 or TRBV12-4 and TRBJ1-5; D is perhaps TRBD1 (6 bases). Trimming shortened V by 2 bases and J by 7 bases, and 9 bases separated the two germline ends. This CDR3 is 13 amino acids long. CDR3 nucleotide sequence: TGTGCCAGCAGTTTATACAGGGCCCAGCCCCAGCATTTT. Protein product: CASSLYRAQPQHF.

This clonotype has a count of ten or more. V and J are TRBV29-1 and TRBJ1-3; 9 bases match TRBD1. J was trimmed by 2 bases and V by 6 bases; bases with no gene match: 5. The CDR3 is 14 amino acids. Germline CDR1 and CDR2: SQVTM and ANQGSEA. For the CDR3, the DNA is TGCAGCGTGGGACAGGGCTCGGCTGGAAACACCATATATTTT. It specifies CSVGQGSAGNTIYF. Full variable domain (rest looked up from reference TRBV29-1 and TRBJ1-3): SAVISQKPSRDICQRGTSLTIQCQVDSQVTMMFWYRQQPGQSLTLIATANQGSEATYESGFVIDKFPISRPNLTFSTLTVSNMSPEDSSIYLCSVGQGSAGNTIYFGEGSWLTVV.

This chain joins TRBV30 and TRBJ1-2; no reliable D call. Germline CDR1 is GTSNPN and CDR2 is SVGIG (reference sequence). The length of the CDR3 is 11 residues. The V end lost 2 bases, the J end lost 4 bases, and 5 bases lay between the germline ends. DNA for the CDR3: TGTGCCTGGAGTTACCTCTATGGCTACACCTTC. It specifies CAWSYLYGYTF.

This clonotype has a handful of counts. V is TRBV7-2 and J is TRBJ2-7; D not certain. V gave up 4 bases and J gave up 5 bases, with 6 bases separating them. CDR1 and CDR2 from the germline V gene are SGHTA and FQGNSA. CDR3 length: 11 amino acids. CDR3 in amino acids: CASSSTHEQYF. CDR3 DNA: TGTGCCAGCAGCTCGACCCACGAGCAGTACTTC.

This clonotype appeared a few times. The gene calls are TRBV7-2 and TRBJ2-3; 7 nucleotides line up with TRBD2. Looked up from germline, CDR1 is SGHTA and CDR2 is FQGNSA. Unmatched junction bases numbered 8, after V lost 8 bases and J lost 9 bases. The length of the CDR3 is 12 residues. CDR3: CASGLGRRTQYF. CDR3 nucleotide sequence: TGTGCCAGCGGACTAGGGCGTAGAACGCAGTATTTT.

This clonotype was seen more than once but under ten times. V is TRBV5-1 and J is TRBJ1-1; 8 positions agree with TRBD1. Germline V lookup: CDR1 SGHRS, CDR2 YFSETQ. The CDR3 is made up of 16 amino acids. The V segment lost 0 bases and the J segment 5 bases; nucleotides outside the gene matches: 9. The CDR3 is CASSLARTGYGTEAFF. CDR3 coding DNA: TGCGCCAGCAGCTTGGCCCGGACAGGGTATGGAACTGAAGCTTTCTTT.

The CDR3 protein is CASSLERRGNTIYF. The CDR3 region has the DNA TGTGCCAGCAGTTTGGAACGCCGCGGAAACACCATATATTTT. This chain connects TRBV6-5 to TRBJ1-3; D remains unclear. The V gene's germline CDR1 is MNHEY and CDR2 SVGAGI. The CDR3 runs to 14 residues. Trimming pared 4 bases from V and 4 bases from J, leaving 11 bases between.

This chain links TRBV5-1 with TRBJ2-3; 9 positions match TRBD2. CDR1 is SGHRS and CDR2 is YFSETQ in the germline V gene. The CDR3 is made up of 16 amino acids. The J segment lost 6 bases and the V segment lost 0 bases, leaving 8 bases of the junction unmatched. DNA of the CDR3: TGCGCCAGCAGCTTGGCAAGCGGGAGGCGGTTGGATACGCAGTATTTT. Translated, it gives CASSLASGRRLDTQYF.

This chain uses TRBV2 with TRBJ2-7; 8 nucleotides match TRBD2. J was trimmed by 6 bases and V by 4 bases; bases with no gene match: 5. CDR1 and CDR2 (germline): SNHLY, FYNNEI. The CDR3 has 13 amino acids. The CDR3 sequence: CASSGGSGTEQYF. In DNA, the CDR3 is TGTGCCAGCAGTGGTGGTAGCGGGACCGAGCAGTACTTC.

The table lists this clonotype with a few counts. This rearrangement joins TRBV5-1 to TRBJ2-7, with D tentatively TRBD2 (6 bases). Germline assignment: CDR1 SGHRS and CDR2 YFSETQ. CDR3 length: 15 amino acids. The germline V and J ends were trimmed by 0 bases and 0 bases, with 10 bases remaining between them. CDR3 region: CASSLDGLPSYEQYF. The CDR3 region has the DNA TGCGCCAGCAGCTTGGACGGACTACCCTCCTACGAGCAGTACTTC. The full variable domain, its missing parts supplied by reference TRBV5-1 and TRBJ2-7, is KAGVTQTPRYLIKTRGQQVTLSCSPISGHRSVSWYQQTPGQGLQFLFEYFSETQRNKGNFPGRFSGRQFSNSRSEMNVSTLELGDSALYLCASSLDGLPSYEQYFGPGTRLTVT.

This clonotype was seen repeatedly, ten times or more. The V gene is TRBV11-2, the J gene TRBJ2-2; D is perhaps TRBD1 (6 bases). The germline V gene encodes CDR1 SGHAT and CDR2 FQNNGV. The CDR3 sequence is 14 residues long. V was trimmed by 6 bases and J by 7 bases, leaving 15 bases between them. In DNA form, the CDR3 reads TGTGCCAGCAGGAAGGCCAGGGGCATCGGGGAGCTGTTTTTT. Translated, it gives CASRKARGIGELFF. Full variable domain (remainder filled in from reference TRBV11-2 and TRBJ2-2): EAGVAQSPRYKIIEKRQSVAFWCNPISGHATLYWYQQILGQGPKLLIQFQNNGVVDDSQLPKDRFSAERLKGVDSTLKIQPAKLEDSAVYLCASRKARGIGELFFGEGSRLTVL.

The genes are TRBV7-9 and TRBJ2-1; D perhaps matches TRBD1 (5 bases). The germline V gene encodes CDR1 SEHNR and CDR2 FQNEAQ (reference sequence). The CDR3 runs to 14 residues. Trimming stripped 3 bases from V and 5 bases from J, with 11 bases between. CDR3 amino acids: CASSFPQGNNEQFF. DNA of the CDR3: TGTGCCAGCAGCTTTCCCCAGGGAAACAATGAGCAGTTCTTC.

This chain links TRBV11-3 with TRBJ1-5; tentatively, D is TRBD1 (5 bases). The CDR3 has 16 residues. CDR1 is SGHNT, CDR2 YENEEA, per germline. Trimming pared 5 bases from V and 0 bases from J, leaving 14 bases between. In nucleotides, the CDR3 is TGTGCCAGCAGCCTCTCCGGGACTTATAGCAATCAGCCCCAGCATTTT. It codes for CASSLSGTYSNQPQHF.

This chain uses TRBV5-1 with TRBJ2-7; D not certain. V was clipped by 4 bases and J by 2 bases, with 13 bases between them. The CDR3 spans 14 residues. Germline CDR1 and CDR2: SGHRS and YFSETQ. CDR3 nucleotide sequence: TGCGCCAGCAGCCCTCTTTTGGGGACCTACGAGCAGTACTTC. It is translated as CASSPLLGTYEQYF. Filled out from reference TRBV5-1 and TRBJ2-7, the complete variable domain reads KAGVTQTPRYLIKTRGQQVTLSCSPISGHRSVSWYQQTPGQGLQFLFEYFSETQRNKGNFPGRFSGRQFSNSRSEMNVSTLELGDSALYLCASSPLLGTYEQYFGPGTRLTVT.

In its sample, this clonotype was seen many times. This CDR3 is CASSQEVGGSYSPLHF. CDR3 in DNA: TGCGCCAGCAGCCAAGAGGTGGGGGGCAGTTATTCACCCCTCCACTTT. The chain uses TRBV4-3 and TRBJ1-6; the D gene is possibly TRBD1 (6 bases). This CDR3 has 16 residues. Germline values: CDR1 LGHNA, CDR2 YSLEER. The V end was cut by 0 bases, the J end by 8 bases, with 14 bases between.

The gene calls are TRBV4-1 and TRBJ1-2; D not certain. Germline loops: CDR1 MGHRA, CDR2 YSYEKL. V was shortened by 4 bases and J by 6 bases, with 12 bases between the two germline ends. CDR3 length equals 13 residues. The CDR3 loop reads CASSLEGSNGYTF. CDR3 DNA: TGCGCCAGCAGCCTTGAAGGTAGTAATGGCTACACCTTC.

The gene calls are TRBV7-2 and TRBJ1-3; D call uncertain. This CDR3 spans 15 amino acids. The V and J ends lost 1 base and 11 bases respectively, with 18 bases between them. The germline V gene has CDR1 SGHTA and CDR2 FQGNSA. The CDR3 protein is CASSLDGTQLGAIYF. CDR3 in DNA: TGTGCCAGCAGCTTAGATGGCACCCAACTTGGTGCCATATATTTT.

In its sample, this clonotype was seen many times. The chain uses TRBV10-3 and TRBJ2-7, with 12 bases fitting TRBD2. Germline assignment: CDR1 ENHRY and CDR2 SYGVKD. V lost 8 bases and J lost 6; bases outside the gene matches: 5. The CDR3 runs to 13 residues. The CDR3 sequence is CAISTSGRSEQYF. The CDR3 DNA is TGTGCCATCTCGACTAGCGGGAGATCCGAGCAGTACTTC.

The chain is built from TRBV20-1 and TRBJ1-1; tentatively, D is TRBD1 (6 bases). The CDR3 has 14 residues. Germline CDR1 DFQATT, CDR2 SNEGSKA (reference sequence). V gave up 8 bases and J gave up 1 base, with 17 bases separating them. CDR3 sequence (DNA): TGCAGTTCCCCCGGGGGGCTACCGAACACTGAAGCTTTCTTT. It encodes CSSPGGLPNTEAFF.

This clonotype has only a few counts. The chain carries TRBV7-9 and TRBJ1-1; TRBD1 matches at 10 bases. This CDR3 region has 16 residues. V trimming: 4 bases; J trimming: 5 bases; junction bases outside the gene matches: 10. CDR1 SEHNR and CDR2 FQNEAQ come from the germline V gene (reference sequence). The chain's CDR3 is CASSYRGTGDGTEAFF. CDR3 coding DNA: TGTGCCAGCAGCTACAGAGGGACAGGGGATGGGACTGAAGCTTTCTTT.